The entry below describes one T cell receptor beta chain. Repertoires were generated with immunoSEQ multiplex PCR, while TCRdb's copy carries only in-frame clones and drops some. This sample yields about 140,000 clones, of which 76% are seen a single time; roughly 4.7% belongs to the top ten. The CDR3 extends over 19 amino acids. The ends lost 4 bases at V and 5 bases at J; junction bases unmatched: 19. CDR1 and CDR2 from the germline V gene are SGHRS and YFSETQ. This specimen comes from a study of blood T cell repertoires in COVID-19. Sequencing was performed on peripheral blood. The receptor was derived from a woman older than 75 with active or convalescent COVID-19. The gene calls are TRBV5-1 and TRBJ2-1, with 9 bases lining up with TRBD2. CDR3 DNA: TGCGCCAGCAGCCCCCGGGTTCGGCGGGGGGGCTCCTATAACAATGAGCAGTTCTTC. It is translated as CASSPRVRRGGSYNNEQFF.